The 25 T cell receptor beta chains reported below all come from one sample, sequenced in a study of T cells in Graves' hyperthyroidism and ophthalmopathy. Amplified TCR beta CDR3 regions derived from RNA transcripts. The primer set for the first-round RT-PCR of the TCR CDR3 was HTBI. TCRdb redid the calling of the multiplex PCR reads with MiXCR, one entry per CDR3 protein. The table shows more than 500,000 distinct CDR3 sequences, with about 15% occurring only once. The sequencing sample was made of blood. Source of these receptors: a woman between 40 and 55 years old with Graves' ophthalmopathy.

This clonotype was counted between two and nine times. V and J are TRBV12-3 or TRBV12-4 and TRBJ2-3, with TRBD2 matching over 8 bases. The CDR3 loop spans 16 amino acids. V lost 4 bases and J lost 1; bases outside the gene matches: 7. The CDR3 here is CASSSRTSRGTDTQYF. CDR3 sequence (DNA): TGTGCCAGCAGTTCCCGGACTAGCCGGGGCACAGATACGCAGTATTTT.

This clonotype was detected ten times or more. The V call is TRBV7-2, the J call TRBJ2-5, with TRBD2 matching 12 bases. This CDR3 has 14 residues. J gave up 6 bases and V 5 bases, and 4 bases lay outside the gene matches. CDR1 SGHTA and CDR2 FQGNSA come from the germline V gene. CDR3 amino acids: CASSPGLAGQTQYF. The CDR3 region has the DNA TGTGCCAGCAGCCCCGGACTAGCGGGACAGACCCAGTACTTC. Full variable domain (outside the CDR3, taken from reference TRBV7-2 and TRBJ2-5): GAGVSQSPSNKVTEKGKDVELRCDPISGHTALYWYRQSLGQGLEFLIYFQGNSAPDKSGLPSDRFSAERTGGSVSTLTIQRTQQEDSAVYLCASSPGLAGQTQYFGPGTRLLVL.

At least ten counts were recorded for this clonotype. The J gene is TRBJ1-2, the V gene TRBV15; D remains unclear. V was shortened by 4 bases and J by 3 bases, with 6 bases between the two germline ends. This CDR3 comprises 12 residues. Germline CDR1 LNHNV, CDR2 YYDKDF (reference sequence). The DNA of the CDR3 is TGTGCCACCAGCACCCAGGACTATGGCTACACCTTC. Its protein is CATSTQDYGYTF.

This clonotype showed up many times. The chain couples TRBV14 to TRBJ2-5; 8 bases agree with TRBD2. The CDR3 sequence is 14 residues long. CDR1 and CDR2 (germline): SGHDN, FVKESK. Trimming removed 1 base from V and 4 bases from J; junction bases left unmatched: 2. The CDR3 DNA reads TGTGCCAGCAGCCAAGCTGGGACTAGAGAGACCCAGTACTTC. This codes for CASSQAGTRETQYF.

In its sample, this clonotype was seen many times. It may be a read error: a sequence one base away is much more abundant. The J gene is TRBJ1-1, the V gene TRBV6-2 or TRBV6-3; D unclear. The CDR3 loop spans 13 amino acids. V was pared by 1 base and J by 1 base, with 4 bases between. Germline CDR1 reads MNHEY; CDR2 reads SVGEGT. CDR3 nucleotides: TGTGCCAGCAGTTACTGGGGGAACACTGAAGCTTTCTTT. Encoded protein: CASSYWGNTEAFF.

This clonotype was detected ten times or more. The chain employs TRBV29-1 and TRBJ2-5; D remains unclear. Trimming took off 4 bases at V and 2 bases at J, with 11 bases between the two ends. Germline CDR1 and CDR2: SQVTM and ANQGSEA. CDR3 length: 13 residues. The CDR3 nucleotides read TGCAGCGTTGTCGTTCAGGAACAAGAGACCCAGTACTTC. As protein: CSVVVQEQETQYF.

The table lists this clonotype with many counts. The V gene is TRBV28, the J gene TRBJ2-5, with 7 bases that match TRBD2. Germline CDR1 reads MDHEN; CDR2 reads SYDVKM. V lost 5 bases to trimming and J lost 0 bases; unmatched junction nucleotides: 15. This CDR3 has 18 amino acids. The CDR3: CASSPAGSGAAYQETQYF. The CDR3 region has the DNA TGTGCCAGCAGTCCCGCCGGCAGCGGGGCTGCGTACCAAGAGACCCAGTACTTC.

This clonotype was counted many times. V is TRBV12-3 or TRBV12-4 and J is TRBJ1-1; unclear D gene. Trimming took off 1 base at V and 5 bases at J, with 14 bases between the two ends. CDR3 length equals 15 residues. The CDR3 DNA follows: TGTGCCAGCAGTTTAGTATCGGGGATGGGAACTGAAGCTTTCTTT. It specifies CASSLVSGMGTEAFF.

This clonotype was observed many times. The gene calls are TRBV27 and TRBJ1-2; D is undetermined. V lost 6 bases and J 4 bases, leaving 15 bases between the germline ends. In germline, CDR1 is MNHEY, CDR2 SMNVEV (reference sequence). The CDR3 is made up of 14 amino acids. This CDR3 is CASSQGRLGYGYTF. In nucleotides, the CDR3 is TGTGCCAGCAGCCAAGGACGGCTTGGCTATGGCTACACCTTC.

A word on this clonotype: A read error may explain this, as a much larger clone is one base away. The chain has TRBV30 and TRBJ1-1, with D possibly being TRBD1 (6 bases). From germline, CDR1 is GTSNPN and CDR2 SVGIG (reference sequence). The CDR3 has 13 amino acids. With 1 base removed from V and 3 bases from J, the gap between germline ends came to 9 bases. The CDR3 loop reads CAWSEDSHTEAFF. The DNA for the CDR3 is TGTGCCTGGAGTGAGGACAGCCACACTGAAGCTTTCTTT.

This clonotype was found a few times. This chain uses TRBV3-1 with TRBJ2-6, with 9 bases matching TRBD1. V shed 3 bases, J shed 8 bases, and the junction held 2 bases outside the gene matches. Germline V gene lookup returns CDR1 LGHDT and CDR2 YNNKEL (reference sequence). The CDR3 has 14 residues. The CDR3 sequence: CASSHGQGSNVLTF. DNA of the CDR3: TGTGCCAGCAGCCATGGACAGGGGTCCAACGTCCTGACTTTC.

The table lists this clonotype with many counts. Written as DNA, the CDR3 is TGTGCCACCCAGGGGATTGGGTATGGCTACACCTTC. Amino acids: CATQGIGYGYTF. V and J are TRBV15 and TRBJ1-2; D perhaps matches TRBD1 (6 bases). The CDR3 extends over 12 amino acids. CDR1 and CDR2 from the germline V gene are LNHNV and YYDKDF (reference sequence). Trimming pared 8 bases from V and 5 bases from J, leaving 12 bases between.

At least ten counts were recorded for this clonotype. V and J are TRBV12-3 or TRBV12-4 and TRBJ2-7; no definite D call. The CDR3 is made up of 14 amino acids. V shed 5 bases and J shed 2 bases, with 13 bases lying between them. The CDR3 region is CASSITTRTYEQYF. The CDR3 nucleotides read TGTGCCAGCAGTATCACGACACGAACCTACGAGCAGTACTTC.

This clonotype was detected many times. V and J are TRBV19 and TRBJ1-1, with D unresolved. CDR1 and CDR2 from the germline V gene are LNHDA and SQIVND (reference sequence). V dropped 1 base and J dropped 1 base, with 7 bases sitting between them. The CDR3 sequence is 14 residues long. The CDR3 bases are TGTGCCAGTAGTATAGGGTCTGAGAACACTGAAGCTTTCTTT. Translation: CASSIGSENTEAFF.

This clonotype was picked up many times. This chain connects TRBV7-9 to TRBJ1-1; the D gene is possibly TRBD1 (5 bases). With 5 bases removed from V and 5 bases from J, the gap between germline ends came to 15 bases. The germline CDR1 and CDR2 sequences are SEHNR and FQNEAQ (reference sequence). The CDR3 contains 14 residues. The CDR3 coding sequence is TGTGCCAGCAGCCCCCGGGACCGCCGGACTGAAGCTTTCTTT. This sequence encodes CASSPRDRRTEAFF.

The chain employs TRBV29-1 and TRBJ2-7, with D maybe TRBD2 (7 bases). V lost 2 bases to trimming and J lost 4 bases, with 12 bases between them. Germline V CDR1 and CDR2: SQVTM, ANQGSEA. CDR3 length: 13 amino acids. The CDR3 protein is CSVEQGRGYEQYF. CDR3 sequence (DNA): TGCAGCGTTGAACAGGGGAGGGGATACGAGCAGTACTTC.

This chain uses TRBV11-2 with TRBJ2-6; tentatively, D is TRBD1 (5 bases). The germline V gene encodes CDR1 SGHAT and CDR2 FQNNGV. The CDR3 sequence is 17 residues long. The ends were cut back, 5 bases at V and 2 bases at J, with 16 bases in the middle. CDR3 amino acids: CASSPQGTITGANVLTF. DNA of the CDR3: TGTGCCAGCAGCCCCCAGGGCACGATTACTGGGGCCAACGTCCTGACTTTC.

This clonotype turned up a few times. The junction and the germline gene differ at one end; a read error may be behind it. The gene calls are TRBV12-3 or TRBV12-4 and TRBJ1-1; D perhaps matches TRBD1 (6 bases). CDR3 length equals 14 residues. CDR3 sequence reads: CASSSGIGGTETFF. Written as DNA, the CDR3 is TGTGCCAGCAGTTCAGGGATAGGGGGAACTGAAACTTTCTTT.

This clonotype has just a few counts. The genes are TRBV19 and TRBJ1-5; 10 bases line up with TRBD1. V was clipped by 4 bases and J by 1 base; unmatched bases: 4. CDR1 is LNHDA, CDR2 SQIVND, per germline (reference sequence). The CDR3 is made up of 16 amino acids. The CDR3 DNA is TGTGCCAGTAGTACTAGGGGACAGGGGAGCAATCAGCCCCAGCATTTT. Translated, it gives CASSTRGQGSNQPQHF.

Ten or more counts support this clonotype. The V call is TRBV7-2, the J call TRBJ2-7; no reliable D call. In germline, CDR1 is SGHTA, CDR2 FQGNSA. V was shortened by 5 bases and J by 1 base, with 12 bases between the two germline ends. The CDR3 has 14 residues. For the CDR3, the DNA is TGTGCCAGCAGCCGACCCGGGCCTTCCTACGAGCAGTACTTC. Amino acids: CASSRPGPSYEQYF.

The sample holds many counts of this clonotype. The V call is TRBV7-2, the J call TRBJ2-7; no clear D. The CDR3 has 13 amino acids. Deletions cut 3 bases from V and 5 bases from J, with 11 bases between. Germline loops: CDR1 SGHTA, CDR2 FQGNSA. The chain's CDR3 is CASSFGPEDEQYF. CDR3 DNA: TGTGCCAGCAGCTTCGGTCCTGAGGACGAGCAGTACTTC.

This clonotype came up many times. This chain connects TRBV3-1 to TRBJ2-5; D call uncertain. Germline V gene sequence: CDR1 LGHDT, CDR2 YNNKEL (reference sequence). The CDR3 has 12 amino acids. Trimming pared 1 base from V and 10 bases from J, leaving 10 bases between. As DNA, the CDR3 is TGTGCCAGCAGCCAAGGAGAAATCGACCAGTACTTC. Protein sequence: CASSQGEIDQYF.

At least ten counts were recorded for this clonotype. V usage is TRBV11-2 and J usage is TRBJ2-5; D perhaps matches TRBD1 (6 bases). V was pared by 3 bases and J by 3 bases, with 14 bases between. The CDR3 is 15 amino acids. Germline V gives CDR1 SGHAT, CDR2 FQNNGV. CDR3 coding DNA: TGTGCCAGCAGCTTGGACTGGGGGCCGGAAGAGACCCAGTACTTC. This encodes CASSLDWGPEETQYF.

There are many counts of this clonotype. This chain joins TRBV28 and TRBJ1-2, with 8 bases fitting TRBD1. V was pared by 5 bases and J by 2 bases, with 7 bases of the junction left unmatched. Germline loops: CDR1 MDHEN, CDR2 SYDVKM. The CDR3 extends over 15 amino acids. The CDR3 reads CASSGTGQENYGYTF. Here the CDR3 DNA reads TGTGCCAGCAGTGGGACAGGACAAGAGAACTATGGCTACACCTTC.

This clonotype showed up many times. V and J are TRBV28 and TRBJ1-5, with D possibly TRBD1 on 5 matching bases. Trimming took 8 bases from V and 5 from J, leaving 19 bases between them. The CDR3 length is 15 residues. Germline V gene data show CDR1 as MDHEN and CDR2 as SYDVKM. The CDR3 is CASHTSGTLDQPQHF. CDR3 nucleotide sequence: TGTGCCAGCCACACCTCCGGGACGCTAGATCAGCCCCAGCATTTT.